Listed below are T cell receptor beta chains from one sample, sequenced in a study of CXCR3-negative and CXCR3-positive naive CD8 T cells. Following a re-call of the 5' RACE reads, TCRdb has one entry per CDR3 protein and lacks DNA. This repertoire includes about 85,000 distinct CDR3 sequences. The sequencing sample was made of naive CXCR3+ CD8+ T cells from blood. The receptor set was obtained from a human donor in good health. Some clones in this sample may be carry-over from other donors' samples. The CDR3 runs from the conserved cysteine through the conserved F or W. Each record gives: CDR3 protein, V gene, J gene.

CASSYSMFLAGDTSLQETQYF	TRBV6-2/TRBV6-3	TRBJ2-5
CASSYRDRGEELFF	TRBV6-2/TRBV6-3	TRBJ2-2
CASSYTNTGELFF	TRBV6-5	TRBJ2-2
CASNEEPPNTGELFF	TRBV19	TRBJ2-2
CSALDSDTQYF	TRBV29-1	TRBJ2-3
CASSQGSSGLTYEQYF	TRBV3-1	TRBJ2-7
CASSPRQGIGELFF	TRBV6-2/TRBV6-3	TRBJ2-2
CATDQGKQPQHF	TRBV7-6	TRBJ1-5
CASTPPAGDYNEQFF	TRBV7-6	TRBJ2-1
CASSLLGQNYTF	TRBV5-1	TRBJ1-2
CSARGGTGGYEQYF	TRBV20-1	TRBJ2-7
CSVQLAGPAVLYNEQFF	TRBV29-1	TRBJ2-1
CASSQDRGGAPDF	TRBV4-3	TRBJ1-1
CATSGPALTDTQYF	TRBV24-1	TRBJ2-3
CASSLTGVISDTQYF	TRBV27	TRBJ2-3
CASSFNLYEQFF	TRBV7-8	TRBJ2-1
CASRPGGDNEQFF	TRBV5-5	TRBJ2-1
CASSDSSGAANEQFF	TRBV6-4	TRBJ2-1
CASSFEGGRETQYF	TRBV7-9	TRBJ2-5
CASSPWGVLGDTQYF	TRBV27	TRBJ2-3
CASSLVTGVGYTF	TRBV28	TRBJ1-2
CASSLGTGPSEQYF	TRBV9	TRBJ2-7
CASRGLYNEQFF	TRBV28	TRBJ2-1
CASSHRAPQETQYF	TRBV12-3/TRBV12-4	TRBJ2-5
CASGWGNEQYF	TRBV10-3	TRBJ2-7
CASRDTTAGELFF	TRBV5-4	TRBJ2-2
CASSLKPRGIYEQFF	TRBV7-6	TRBJ2-1
CATSREVQTGGDEQFF	TRBV15	TRBJ2-1
CASSHLAGANTGELFF	TRBV6-5	TRBJ2-2
CASGVSSYNEQFF	TRBV27	TRBJ2-1
CASSLIVTGAYEQYF	TRBV5-1	TRBJ2-7
CATSNRDGPYEQYF	TRBV15	TRBJ2-7
CASTLALNTEAFF	TRBV4-1	TRBJ1-1
CASSWTSGINEQFF	TRBV5-1	TRBJ2-1
CASSFGTGFLEQYF	TRBV27	TRBJ2-7
CASTWTSGTDTQYF	TRBV28	TRBJ2-3
CASSQGSARGRETQYF	TRBV14	TRBJ2-5
CASTETGENEQYF	TRBV12-3/TRBV12-4	TRBJ2-7
CASSVTGFYEQYF	TRBV11-1	TRBJ2-7
CSARGTGTAYEQYF	TRBV20-1	TRBJ2-7
CATRGGHTEAFF	TRBV24-1	TRBJ1-1
CSGRDRGNYGYTF	TRBV29-1	TRBJ1-2
CATKETGGETQYF	TRBV24-1	TRBJ2-5
CASSRQGPFLYGYTF	TRBV12-3/TRBV12-4	TRBJ1-2